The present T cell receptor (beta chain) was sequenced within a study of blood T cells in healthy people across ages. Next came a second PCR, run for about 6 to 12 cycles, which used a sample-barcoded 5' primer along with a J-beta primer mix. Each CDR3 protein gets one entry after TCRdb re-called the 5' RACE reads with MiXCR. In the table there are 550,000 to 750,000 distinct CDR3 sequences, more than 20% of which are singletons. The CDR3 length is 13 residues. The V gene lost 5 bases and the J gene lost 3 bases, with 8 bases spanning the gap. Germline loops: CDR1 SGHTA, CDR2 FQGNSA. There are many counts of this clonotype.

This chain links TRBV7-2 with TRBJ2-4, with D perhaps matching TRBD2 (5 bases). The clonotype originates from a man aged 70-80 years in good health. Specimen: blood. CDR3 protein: CASSVRGKNIQYF. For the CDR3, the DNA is TGTGCCAGCAGCGTACGGGGCAAAAACATTCAGTACTTC.